This TCR beta chain was sequenced during a study of T cell responses to AZD1222 COVID-19 vaccine (dated by TCRdb to the early 2020s). Describing the broader study: A total of 240 or so trial participants underwent TCR sequencing, of whom nearly 210 had received two doses of AZD1222 and some 26 had received two doses of the MenACWY control vaccine. Trial participants were enrolled by age into 18-55, 56-69 and 70-plus year subgroups, with approximately 160, 26 and 62 TCR-sequenced participants respectively. Overall results and qualifications from the work: Participants were mostly white British, with more females than males. The authors suggested clonal diversity may have been underestimated. CD4 TCRs associated with the vaccine covered the entire spike protein, and the dominant responses were in regions 160-218 and 743-854. Conclusions about previously exposed vaccinees are limited, since just a handful of AZD1222 recipients were seropositive for SARS-CoV-2 at baseline. Spike-specific TCR breadth and depth rose significantly after two AZD1222 doses compared with day 0 and with MenACWY recipients. Epitopes outside the regions mutated in the B.1.351 and B.1.1.7 variants were reportedly recognized by nearly half of the unique spike-specific TCRs. The 56-69-year group was small, and its depth increase did not reach significance, likely because of low power. Because no day 14 peak-response samples were available, the repertoires could be characterized only after the peak T cell response.

This clone has a handful of counts. The antigen it recognizes is unknown. There are no base qualities to consult, and no much larger clone falls within one base. According to the study, the label for this sample's time point signals: about 28 days (+/-7) after the second vaccine dose. Because spike-specific TCR depth and breadth did not differ between the two schedules, AZD1222 recipients who got a second dose at roughly 4 weeks were pooled with those who got a second dose at roughly 12 weeks. Samples from vaccinated people were obtained from the UK trials COV001 and COV002, which included a single-blind randomized controlled phase 2/3 trial of AZD1222 (ChAdOx1 nCoV-19) in healthy adults. Trial participant PBMC samples were collected at day 0 and day 28 after the second dose for TCRbeta chain sequencing. The CDR3 regions of human TCRbeta chains were analyzed by immunosequencing. On the study's bioinformatics: TCRs in the repertoires were matched against a reference library of SARS-CoV-2-specific TCRs that had been generated with the MIRA antigen-specificity platform. Breadth meant the fraction of unique TCRs that were SARS-CoV-2-associated, whereas depth meant the fraction of total T cells that were SARS-CoV-2-associated. Using the MIRA data, each spike-specific TCR was assigned both to the spike region to which the TCR was reactive and to a CD4 or CD8 class. Log10-transformed breadth and depth values were compared by one-way ANOVA with Sidak's multiple comparisons tests. TCRdb obtained this table from immuneACCESS and retained in-frame rearrangements with V and J assigned. These tables miss some clones; where compared with another copy, unresolved V genes account for less than half of the shortfall, and the remainder is unexplained. V, J and clone size are taken as reported in that table, and D and trimming were inferred from the DNA itself. Counted in this sample were approximately 150,000 clones; about 82% of them appeared once. Approximately 4.7% of the sample belongs to the ten largest clones.

According to the germline V gene (reference sequence), CDR1 reads SGHNT and CDR2 reads YYREEE. After removal of 4 bases from V and 2 bases from J, the junction retains 4 bases not matched to a gene. Reading from cysteine to phenylalanine, the CDR3 counts 14 amino acids. Just the 42-base CDR3 DNA is kept, in frame starting at base 1. Specimen: peripheral blood, collected 28 days after the second AZD1222 dose. In this chain, TRBV5-4 is recombined with TRBJ2-7, with 9 bases aligning to TRBD1. The receptor's source is an adult who received the AZD1222 COVID-19 vaccine. In nucleotide form, the sequence is TGTGCCAGCAGCCGGGACAGGGCCCCCTACGAGCAGTACTTC. It codes for CASSRDRAPYEQYF.